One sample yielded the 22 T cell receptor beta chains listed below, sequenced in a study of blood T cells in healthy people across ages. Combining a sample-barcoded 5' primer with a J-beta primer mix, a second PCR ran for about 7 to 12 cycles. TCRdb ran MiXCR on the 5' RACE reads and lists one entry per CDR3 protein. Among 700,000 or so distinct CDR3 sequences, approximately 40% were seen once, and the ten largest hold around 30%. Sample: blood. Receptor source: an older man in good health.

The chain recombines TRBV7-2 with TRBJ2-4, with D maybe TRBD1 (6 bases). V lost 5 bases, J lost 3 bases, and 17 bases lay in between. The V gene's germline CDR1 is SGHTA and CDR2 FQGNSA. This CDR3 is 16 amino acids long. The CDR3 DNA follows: TGTGCCAGCAGCCCCTTTCTCCAGGGGAGCAAAAACATTCAGTACTTC. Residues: CASSPFLQGSKNIQYF.

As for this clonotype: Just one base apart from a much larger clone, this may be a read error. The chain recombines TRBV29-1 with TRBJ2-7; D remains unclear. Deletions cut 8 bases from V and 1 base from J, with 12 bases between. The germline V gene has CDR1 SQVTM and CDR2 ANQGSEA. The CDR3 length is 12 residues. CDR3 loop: CSIVLYSYEQYF. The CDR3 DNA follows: TGCAGCATTGTTTTGTATTCCTACGAGCAGTACTTC.

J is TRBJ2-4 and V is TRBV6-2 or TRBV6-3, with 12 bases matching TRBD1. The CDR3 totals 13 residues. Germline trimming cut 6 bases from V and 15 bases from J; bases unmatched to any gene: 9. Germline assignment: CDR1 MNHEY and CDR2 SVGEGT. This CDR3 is CASSPIGTGGAYF. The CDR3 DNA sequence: TGTGCCAGCAGCCCAATCGGGACAGGGGGCGCGTACTTC.

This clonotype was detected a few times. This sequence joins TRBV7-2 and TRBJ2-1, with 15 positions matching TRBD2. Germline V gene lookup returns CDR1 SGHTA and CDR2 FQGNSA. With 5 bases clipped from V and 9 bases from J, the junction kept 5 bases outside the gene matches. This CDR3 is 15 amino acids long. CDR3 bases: TGTGCCAGCAGCCGGACTAGCGGGAGGGGGGGTGAGCAGTTCTTC. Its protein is CASSRTSGRGGEQFF.

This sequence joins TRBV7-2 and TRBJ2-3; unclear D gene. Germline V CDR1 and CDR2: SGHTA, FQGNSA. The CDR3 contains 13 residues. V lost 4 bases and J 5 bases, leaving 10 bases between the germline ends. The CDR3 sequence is CASSSNPKDTQYF. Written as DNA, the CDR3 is TGTGCCAGCAGCTCTAACCCAAAAGATACGCAGTATTTT.

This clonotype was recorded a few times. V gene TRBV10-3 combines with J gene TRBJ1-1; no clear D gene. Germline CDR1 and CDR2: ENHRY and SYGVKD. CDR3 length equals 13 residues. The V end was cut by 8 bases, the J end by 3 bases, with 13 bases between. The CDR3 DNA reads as TGTGCCATCGCTTCGGGTTTGGACACTGAAGCTTTCTTT. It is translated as CAIASGLDTEAFF.

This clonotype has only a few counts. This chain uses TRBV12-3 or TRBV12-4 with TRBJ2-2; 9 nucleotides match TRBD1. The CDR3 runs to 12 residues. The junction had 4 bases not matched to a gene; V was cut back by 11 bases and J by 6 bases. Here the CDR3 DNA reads TGTGCCGGTCGGACAGGGGCCGGGGAGCTGTTTTTT. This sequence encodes CAGRTGAGELFF.

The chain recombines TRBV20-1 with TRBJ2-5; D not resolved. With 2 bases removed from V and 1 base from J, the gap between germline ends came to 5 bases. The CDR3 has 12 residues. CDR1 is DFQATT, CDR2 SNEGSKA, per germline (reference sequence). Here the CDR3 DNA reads TGCAGTGCTAGACAGATCCAAGAGACCCAGTACTTC. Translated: CSARQIQETQYF.

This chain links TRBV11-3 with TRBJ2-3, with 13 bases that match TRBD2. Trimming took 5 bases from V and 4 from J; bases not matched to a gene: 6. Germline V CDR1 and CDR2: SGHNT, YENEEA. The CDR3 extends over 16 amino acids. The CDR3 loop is CASSPRTSGSSDTQYF. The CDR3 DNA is TGTGCCAGCAGCCCTCGGACTAGCGGGAGTTCAGATACGCAGTATTTT. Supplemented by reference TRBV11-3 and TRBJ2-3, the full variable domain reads EAGVVQSPRYKIIEKKQPVAFWCNPISGHNTLYWYLQNLGQGPELLIRYENEEAVDDSQLPKDRFSAERLKGVDSTLKIQPAELGDSAVYLCASSPRTSGSSDTQYFGPGTRLTVL.

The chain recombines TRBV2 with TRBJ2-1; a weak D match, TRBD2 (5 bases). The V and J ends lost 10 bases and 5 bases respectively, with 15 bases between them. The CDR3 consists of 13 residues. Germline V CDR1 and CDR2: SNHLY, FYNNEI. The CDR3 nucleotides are TGTGCCACAAGGACTCCTAACAACAATGAGCAGTTCTTC. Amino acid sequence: CATRTPNNNEQFF.

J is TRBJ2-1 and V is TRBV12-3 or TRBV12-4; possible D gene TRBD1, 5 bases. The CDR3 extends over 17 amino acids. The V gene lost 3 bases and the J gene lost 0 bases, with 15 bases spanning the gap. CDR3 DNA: TGTGCCAGCAGTTTCTCCATAAAAGGGGACTCCTACAATGAGCAGTTCTTC. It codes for CASSFSIKGDSYNEQFF.

The CDR3: CASSLLGGAEETQYF. The CDR3 coding sequence is TGTGCCAGCAGCTTATTGGGAGGGGCGGAAGAGACCCAGTACTTC. This sequence joins TRBV7-2 and TRBJ2-5; 7 positions agree with TRBD2. CDR3 length: 15 amino acids. From germline, CDR1 is SGHTA and CDR2 FQGNSA. V lost 2 bases to trimming and J lost 3 bases; unmatched junction nucleotides: 6.

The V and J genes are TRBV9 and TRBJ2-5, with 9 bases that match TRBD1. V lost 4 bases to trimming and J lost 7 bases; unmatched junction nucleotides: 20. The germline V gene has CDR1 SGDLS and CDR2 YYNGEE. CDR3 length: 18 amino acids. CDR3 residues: CASSPTGQGVWTIGTQYF. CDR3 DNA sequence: TGTGCCAGCAGCCCAACGGGACAGGGTGTTTGGACAATTGGGACCCAGTACTTC.

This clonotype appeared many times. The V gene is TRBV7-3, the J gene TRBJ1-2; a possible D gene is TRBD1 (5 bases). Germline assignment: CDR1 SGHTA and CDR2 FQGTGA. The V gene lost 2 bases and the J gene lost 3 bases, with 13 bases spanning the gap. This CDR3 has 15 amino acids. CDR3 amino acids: CASSLDGGLDYGYTF. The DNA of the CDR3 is TGTGCCAGCAGCTTAGACGGGGGTCTCGACTATGGCTACACCTTC. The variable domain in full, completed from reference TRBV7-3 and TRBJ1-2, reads GAGVSQTPSNKVTEKGKYVELRCDPISGHTALYWYRQSLGQGPEFLIYFQGTGAADDSGLPNDRFFAVRPEGSVSTLKIQRTERGDSAVYLCASSLDGGLDYGYTFGSGTRLTVV.

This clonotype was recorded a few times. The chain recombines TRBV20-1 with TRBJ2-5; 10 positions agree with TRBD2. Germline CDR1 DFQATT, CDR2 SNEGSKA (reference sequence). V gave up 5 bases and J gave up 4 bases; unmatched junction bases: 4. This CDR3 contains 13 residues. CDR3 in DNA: TGCAGTGCTTCTAGCGGGAGCCGAGAGACCCAGTACTTC. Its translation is CSASSGSRETQYF.

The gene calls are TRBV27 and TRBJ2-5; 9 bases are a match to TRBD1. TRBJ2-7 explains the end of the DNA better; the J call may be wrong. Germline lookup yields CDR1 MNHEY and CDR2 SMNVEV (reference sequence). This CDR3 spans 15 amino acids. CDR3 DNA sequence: TGTGCCAGCAGTTCAAGGGACAGGGTACGATACGAGCAGTACTTC. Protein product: CASSSRDRVRYEQYF.

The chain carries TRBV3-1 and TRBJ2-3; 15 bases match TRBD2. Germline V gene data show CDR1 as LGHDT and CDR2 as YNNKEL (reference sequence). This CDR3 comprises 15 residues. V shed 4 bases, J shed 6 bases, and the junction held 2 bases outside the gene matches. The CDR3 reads CASSPGLAGGDTQYF. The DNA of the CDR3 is TGTGCCAGCAGCCCCGGACTAGCGGGAGGGGATACGCAGTATTTT.

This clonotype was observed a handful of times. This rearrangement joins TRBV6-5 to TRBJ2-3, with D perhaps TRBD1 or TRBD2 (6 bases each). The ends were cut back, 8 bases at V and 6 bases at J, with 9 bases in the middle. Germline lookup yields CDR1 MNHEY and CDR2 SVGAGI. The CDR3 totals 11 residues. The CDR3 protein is CASGGRDTQYF. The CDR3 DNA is TGTGCCAGCGGGGGGCGGGATACGCAGTATTTT.

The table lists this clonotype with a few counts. The CDR3 DNA reads TGTGCCAGTAGAACAAGCGGGGGTAGCACAGATACGCAGTATTTT. The encoded protein is CASRTSGGSTDTQYF. The rearrangement joins TRBV19 to TRBJ2-3; 8 positions agree with TRBD2. The trim removed 6 bases at V and 0 bases at J, leaving 5 bases unmatched. The germline CDR1 and CDR2 sequences are LNHDA and SQIVND (reference sequence). The CDR3 is made up of 15 amino acids.

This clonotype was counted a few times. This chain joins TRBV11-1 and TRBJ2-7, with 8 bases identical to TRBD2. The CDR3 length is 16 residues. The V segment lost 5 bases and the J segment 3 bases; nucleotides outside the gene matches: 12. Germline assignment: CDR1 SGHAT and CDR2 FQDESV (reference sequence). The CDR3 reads CASSPHPGAGGYEQYF. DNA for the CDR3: TGTGCCAGCAGCCCCCACCCGGGCGCGGGAGGCTACGAGCAGTACTTC.

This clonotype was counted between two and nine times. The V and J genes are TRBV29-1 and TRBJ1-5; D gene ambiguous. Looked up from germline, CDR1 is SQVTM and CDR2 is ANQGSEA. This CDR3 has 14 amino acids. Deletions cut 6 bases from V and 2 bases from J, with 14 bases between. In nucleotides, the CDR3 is TGCAGCGTAGACCTGGGCGGCGGCAATCAGCCCCAGCATTTT. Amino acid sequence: CSVDLGGGNQPQHF.

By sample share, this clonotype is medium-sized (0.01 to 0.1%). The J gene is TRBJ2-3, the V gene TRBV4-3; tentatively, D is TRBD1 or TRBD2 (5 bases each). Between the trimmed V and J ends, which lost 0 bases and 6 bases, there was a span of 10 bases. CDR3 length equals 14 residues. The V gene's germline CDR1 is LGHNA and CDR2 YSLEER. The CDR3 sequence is CASSQDGDRDTQYF. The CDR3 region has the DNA TGCGCCAGCAGCCAAGATGGGGACCGGGATACGCAGTATTTT.